This note documents a single T cell receptor (beta chain) sequence. The target antigen is unknown. Only in-frame clones appear in the TCRdb table, and some are missing; sequencing was by immunoSEQ multiplex PCR. The table lists about 1.1 million clones, around three quarters of them singletons. This entry belongs to a study of shared clonotypes between healthy human individuals. Findings and caveats of the study: Several donors showed sharing of about 4.8% of naive CD4 clonotypes. Non-shared clonotypes had lower generation probabilities than clonotypes shared by all four sorted-subset donors.

Germline loops: CDR1 SNHLY, CDR2 FYNNEI. CDR3 length equals 13 residues. The V end lost 0 bases, the J end lost 7 bases, and 4 bases lay between the germline ends. Memory CD4+ cells were the fraction left after CD45RA+ naive selection. This receptor was identified in a young man in good health. Some clones in this sample may be carry-over from other donors' samples. Sequenced sample: memory CD4+ T cells from PBMCs. Subset defined: CD45RA-negative fraction. The chain is built from TRBV2 and TRBJ1-6; D unresolved. The chain's CDR3 is CASSEAPNSPLHF. The CDR3 DNA is TGTGCCAGCAGTGAAGCACCAAATTCACCCCTCCACTTT.